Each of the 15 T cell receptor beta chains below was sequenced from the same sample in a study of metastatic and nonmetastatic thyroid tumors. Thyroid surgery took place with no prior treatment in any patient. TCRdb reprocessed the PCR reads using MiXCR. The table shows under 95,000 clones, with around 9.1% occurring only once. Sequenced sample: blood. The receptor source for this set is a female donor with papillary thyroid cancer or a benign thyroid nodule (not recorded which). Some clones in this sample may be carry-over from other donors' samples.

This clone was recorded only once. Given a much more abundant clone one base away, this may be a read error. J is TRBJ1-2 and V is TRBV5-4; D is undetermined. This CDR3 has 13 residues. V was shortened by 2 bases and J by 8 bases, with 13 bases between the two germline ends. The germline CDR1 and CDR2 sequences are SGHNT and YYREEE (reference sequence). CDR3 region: CASSLRLLVGYTF. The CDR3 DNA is TGTGCCAGCAGCTTAAGACTGCTAGTCGGCTACACCTTC.

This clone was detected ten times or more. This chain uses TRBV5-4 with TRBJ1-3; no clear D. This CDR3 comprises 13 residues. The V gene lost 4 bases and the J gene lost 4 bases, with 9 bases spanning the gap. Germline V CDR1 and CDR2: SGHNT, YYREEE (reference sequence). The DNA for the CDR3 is TGTGCCAGCAGCCTGGGAACGGGAAACACCATATATTTT. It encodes CASSLGTGNTIYF.

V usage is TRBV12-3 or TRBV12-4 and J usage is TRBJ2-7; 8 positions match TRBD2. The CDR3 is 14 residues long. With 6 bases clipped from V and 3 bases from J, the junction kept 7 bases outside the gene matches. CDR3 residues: CASRTRGGLYEQYF. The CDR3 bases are TGTGCCAGCAGGACACGGGGGGGACTCTACGAGCAGTACTTC.

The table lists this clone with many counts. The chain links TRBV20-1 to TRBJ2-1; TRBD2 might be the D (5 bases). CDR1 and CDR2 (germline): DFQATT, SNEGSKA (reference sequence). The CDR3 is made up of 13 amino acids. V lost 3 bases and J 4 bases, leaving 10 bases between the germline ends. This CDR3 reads CSASFGEYNEQFF. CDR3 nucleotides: TGCAGTGCTAGCTTCGGGGAATACAATGAGCAGTTCTTC.

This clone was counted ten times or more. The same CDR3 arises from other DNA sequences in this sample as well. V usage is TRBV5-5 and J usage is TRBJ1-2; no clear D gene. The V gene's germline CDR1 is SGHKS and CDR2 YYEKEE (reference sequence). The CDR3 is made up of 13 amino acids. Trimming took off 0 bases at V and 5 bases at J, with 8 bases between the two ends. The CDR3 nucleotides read TGTGCCAGCAGCTTGGATCTGGGTTATGGCTACACCTTC. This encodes CASSLDLGYGYTF.

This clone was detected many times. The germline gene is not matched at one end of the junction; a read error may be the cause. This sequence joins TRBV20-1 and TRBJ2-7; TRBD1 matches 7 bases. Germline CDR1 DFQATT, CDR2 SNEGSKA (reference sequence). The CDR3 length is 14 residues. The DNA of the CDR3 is TGCAGTGCCAGAGCCGACAGGGCGACCAACGAGCAGTACTTC. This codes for CSARADRATNEQYF.

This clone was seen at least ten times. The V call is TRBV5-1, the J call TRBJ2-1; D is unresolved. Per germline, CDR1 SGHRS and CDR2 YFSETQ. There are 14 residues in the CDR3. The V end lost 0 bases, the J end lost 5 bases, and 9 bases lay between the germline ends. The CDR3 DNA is TGCGCCAGCAGCTTGGAAGGAAAACACAATGAGCAGTTCTTC. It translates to CASSLEGKHNEQFF.

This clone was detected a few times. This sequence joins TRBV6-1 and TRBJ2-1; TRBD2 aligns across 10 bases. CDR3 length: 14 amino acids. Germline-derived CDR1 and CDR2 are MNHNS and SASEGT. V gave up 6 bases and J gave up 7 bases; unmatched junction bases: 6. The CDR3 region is CASSPGLATNEQFF. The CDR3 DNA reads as TGTGCCAGCAGCCCGGGACTAGCGACAAATGAGCAGTTCTTC.

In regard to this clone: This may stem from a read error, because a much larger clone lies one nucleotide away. Here the CDR3 reads CASIRSDGPETQYF. The DNA of the CDR3 is TGTGCCAGCATACGGTCGGACGGCCCAGAGACCCAGTACTTC. This chain uses TRBV7-2 with TRBJ2-5; D is undetermined. V gave up 7 bases and J gave up 4 bases, with 16 bases separating them. From germline, CDR1 is SGHTA and CDR2 FQGNSA. The CDR3 has 14 residues.

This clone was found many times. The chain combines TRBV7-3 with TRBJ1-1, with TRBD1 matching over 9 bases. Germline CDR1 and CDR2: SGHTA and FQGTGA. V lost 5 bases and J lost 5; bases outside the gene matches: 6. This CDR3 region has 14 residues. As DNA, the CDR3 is TGTGCCAGCAGCCAAGGACAGGGGCATACTGAAGCTTTCTTT. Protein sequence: CASSQGQGHTEAFF.

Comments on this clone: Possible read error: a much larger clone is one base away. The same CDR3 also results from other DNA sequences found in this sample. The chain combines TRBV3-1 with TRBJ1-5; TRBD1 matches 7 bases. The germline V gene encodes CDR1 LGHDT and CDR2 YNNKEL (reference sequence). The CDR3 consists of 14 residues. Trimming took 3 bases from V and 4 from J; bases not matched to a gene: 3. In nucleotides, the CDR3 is TGTGCCAGCAGCCAGGGCAGGGGGAATCAGCCCCAGCATTTT. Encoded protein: CASSQGRGNQPQHF.

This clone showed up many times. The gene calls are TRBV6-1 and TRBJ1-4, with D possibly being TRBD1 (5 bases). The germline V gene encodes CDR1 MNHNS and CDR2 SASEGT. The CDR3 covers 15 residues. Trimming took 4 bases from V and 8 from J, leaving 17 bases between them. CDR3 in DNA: TGTGCCAGCAGTGTTATTCAAGGGGTTGGAGAAAAACTGTTTTTT. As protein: CASSVIQGVGEKLFF.

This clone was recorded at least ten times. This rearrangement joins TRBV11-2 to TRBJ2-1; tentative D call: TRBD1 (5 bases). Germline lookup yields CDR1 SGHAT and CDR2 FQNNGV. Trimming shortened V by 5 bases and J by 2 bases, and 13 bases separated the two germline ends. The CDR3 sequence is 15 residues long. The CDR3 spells CASSARQLAYNEQFF. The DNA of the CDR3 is TGTGCCAGCAGCGCTCGACAGCTTGCCTACAATGAGCAGTTCTTC.

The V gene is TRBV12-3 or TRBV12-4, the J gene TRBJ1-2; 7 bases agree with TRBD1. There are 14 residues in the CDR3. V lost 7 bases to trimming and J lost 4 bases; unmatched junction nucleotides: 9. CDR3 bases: TGTGCCAGCATCGTGACAGGGCGCAGCTATGGCTACACCTTC. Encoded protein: CASIVTGRSYGYTF.

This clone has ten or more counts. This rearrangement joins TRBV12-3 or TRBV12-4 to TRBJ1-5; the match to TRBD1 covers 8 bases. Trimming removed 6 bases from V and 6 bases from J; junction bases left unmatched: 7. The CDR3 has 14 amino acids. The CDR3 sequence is CASSGQGRGQPQHF. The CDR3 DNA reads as TGTGCCAGCAGCGGACAGGGAAGAGGTCAGCCCCAGCATTTT.